These T cell receptor beta chains were read from a single sample in a study of vaccination and CD4 T cells after COVID-19. TCRdb redid the calling of the PCR reads with MiXCR, one entry per CDR3 protein. There are approximately 11,000 distinct CDR3 sequences in the sample; about 75% occur only once, and approximately 10% lies in the top ten. These receptors' targets are unknown. Source material: CD4+ T cells from blood, cultured in vitro. These TCRs come from a human donor who had recovered from COVID-19. Both conserved end residues are part of each CDR3. A D gene is named only where the DNA matches it firmly. Rows give clone size only sometimes, using once, few, many, or a class for an expanded clone.

NA,TRBV30,NA,TRBJ2-2,CAWSIVTGELFF,TGTGCCTGGAGTATTGTCACCGGGGAGCTGTTTTTT
NA,TRBV28,NA,TRBJ2-7,CASSLLHSEQYF,TGTGCCAGCAGTTTACTGCATTCCGAGCAGTACTTC
NA,TRBV4-3,NA,TRBJ2-2,CASSLARSRGFPNTGELFF,TGCGCCAGCAGCCTAGCTAGGTCCCGGGGGTTCCCGAACACCGGGGAGCTGTTTTTT
NA,TRBV12-3/TRBV12-4,NA,TRBJ1-5,CASRPQGNSNQPQHF,TGTGCCAGCAGGCCACAGGGAAATAGCAATCAGCCCCAGCATTTT
NA,TRBV28,NA,TRBJ2-4,CASSPGTQNIQYF,TGTGCCAGCAGTCCCGGGACCCAAAACATTCAGTACTTC
NA,TRBV27,NA,TRBJ1-6,CASSRTASPGSSYNSPLHF,TGTGCCAGCAGCCGAACCGCCAGCCCAGGGAGCTCCTATAATTCACCCCTCCACTTT
NA,TRBV10-3,NA,TRBJ1-1,CAISESAGMGNTEAFF,TGTGCCATCAGTGAGTCGGCGGGGATGGGAAACACTGAAGCTTTCTTT
NA,TRBV5-1,NA,TRBJ1-5,CASRGDSNQPQHF,TGCGCCAGCCGGGGAGATAGCAATCAGCCCCAGCATTTT
NA,TRBV20-1,NA,TRBJ2-7,CSARGGTGGYEQYF,TGCAGTGCTAGAGGGGGAACCGGCGGCTACGAGCAGTACTTC
NA,TRBV7-2,NA,TRBJ1-2,CASSLQGTNYGYTF,TGTGCCAGCAGCTTACAGGGGACTAACTATGGCTACACCTTC
NA,TRBV20-1,NA,TRBJ2-5,CSASRVVETQYF,TGCAGTGCTAGTAGGGTCGTGGAGACCCAGTACTTC
NA,TRBV24-1,NA,TRBJ1-5,CATSDGHYSNQPQHF,TGTGCCACCAGTGACGGACACTATAGCAATCAGCCCCAGCATTTT
NA,TRBV7-2,NA,TRBJ1-4,CASSLVMGATNEKLFF,TGTGCCAGCAGCTTAGTAATGGGTGCAACTAATGAAAAACTGTTTTTT
NA,TRBV20-1,NA,TRBJ1-2,CSANTGNYGYTF,TGCAGTGCGAATACAGGGAACTATGGCTACACCTTC
NA,TRBV7-7,few,TRBJ1-5,CASSTDSNQPQHF,TGTGCCAGCAGTACGGACAGCAATCAGCCCCAGCATTTT
TRBD1,TRBV28,NA,TRBJ2-4,CASSLWAGGGGKNIQYF,TGTGCCAGCAGTTTGTGGGCAGGGGGTGGGGGCAAAAACATTCAGTACTTC
TRBD1,TRBV6-1,few,TRBJ1-2,CASRDRGLADGYTF,TGTGCCAGCAGGGACAGGGGGCTTGCGGATGGCTACACCTTC
NA,TRBV20-1,NA,TRBJ1-6,CSARGQPYNSPLHF,TGCAGTGCTAGAGGGCAGCCCTATAATTCACCCCTCCACTTT
NA,TRBV2,few,TRBJ1-1,CASSLLRGTEAFF,TGTGCCAGCAGCCTCCTTAGGGGGACCGAAGCTTTCTTT
TRBD1,TRBV12-3/TRBV12-4,NA,TRBJ2-2,CATGKYAGELFF,TGTGCGACAGGGAAGTACGCCGGGGAGCTGTTTTTT
NA,TRBV19,NA,TRBJ1-1,CASSIVGTSNTEAFF,TGTGCCAGTAGTATAGTTGGGACTTCGAACACTGAAGCTTTCTTT
NA,TRBV28,once,TRBJ1-2,CASSSGRGYTF,TGTGCCAGCAGTTCAGGGCGAGGCTACACCTTC
NA,TRBV20-1,NA,TRBJ2-2,CSASSGLYTGELFF,TGCAGTGCTAGTTCGGGACTCTACACCGGGGAGCTGTTTTTT
NA,TRBV5-3,NA,TRBJ1-6,CASSLPEGGNSPLHF,TGTGCCAGCAGCCTCCCGGAGGGAGGTAATTCACCCCTCCACTTT
NA,TRBV6-5,once,TRBJ1-6,CASSYGVRQIYNSPLHF,TGTGCCAGCAGTTACGGTGTGAGACAGATCTATAATTCACCCCTCCACTTT
NA,TRBV20-1,NA,TRBJ2-1,CSARGGRTYNEQFF,TGCAGTGCCAGAGGGGGGCGCACCTACAATGAGCAGTTCTTC
NA,TRBV11-3,NA,TRBJ1-6,CASSLGAGSGNSPLHF,TGTGCCAGCAGCTTAGGTGCCGGGAGCGGTAATTCACCCCTCCACTTT
NA,TRBV11-2,NA,TRBJ1-1,CASSLGGPLEAFF,TGTGCCAGCAGTTTGGGGGGCCCACTAGAAGCTTTCTTT
NA,TRBV5-1,NA,TRBJ1-1,CASSFDRRNSEAFF,TGCGCCAGCAGCTTCGATCGTAGGAACAGTGAAGCTTTCTTT
NA,TRBV21-1,NA,TRBJ2-5,CASSNRLAGVETQYF,TGTGCCAGCAGCAACCGGCTAGCGGGAGTAGAGACCCAGTACTTC
TRBD1,TRBV20-1,NA,TRBJ1-4,CSAQQGTNEKLFF,TGCAGTGCTCAACAGGGGACTAATGAAAAACTGTTTTTT
NA,TRBV21-1,NA,TRBJ2-7,CASSRTGHDEQYF,TGTGCCAGCAGCAGGACAGGTCATGACGAGCAGTACTTC
TRBD2,TRBV30,NA,TRBJ2-7,CAWSVLAGVNEQYF,TGTGCCTGGAGTGTTCTAGCGGGAGTCAACGAGCAGTACTTC
TRBD2,TRBV20-1,once,TRBJ2-7,CSAPSGLAGGPQYF,TGCAGTGCTCCATCAGGACTAGCGGGAGGGCCTCAGTACTTC
TRBD1,TRBV28,NA,TRBJ1-2,CASSLWPGQGNGYTF,TGTGCCAGCAGTTTATGGCCGGGACAGGGGAATGGCTACACCTTC
TRBD1,TRBV19,NA,TRBJ1-3,CASSMGGTGAPSGNTIYF,TGTGCCAGTAGTATGGGCGGGACAGGCGCTCCGTCTGGAAACACCATATATTTT
NA,TRBV10-2,NA,TRBJ2-1,CASSEGLGEGYYNEQFF,TGCGCCAGCAGTGAAGGTTTGGGCGAGGGTTACTACAATGAGCAGTTCTTC